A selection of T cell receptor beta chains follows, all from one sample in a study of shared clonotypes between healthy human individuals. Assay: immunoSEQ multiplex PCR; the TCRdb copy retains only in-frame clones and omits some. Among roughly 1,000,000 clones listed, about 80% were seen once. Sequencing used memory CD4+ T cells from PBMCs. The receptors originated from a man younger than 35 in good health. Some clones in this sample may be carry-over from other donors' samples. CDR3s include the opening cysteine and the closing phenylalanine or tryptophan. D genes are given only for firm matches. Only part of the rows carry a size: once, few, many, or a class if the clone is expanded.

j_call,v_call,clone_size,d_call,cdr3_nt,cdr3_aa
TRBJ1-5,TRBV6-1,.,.,TGTGCCAGCAGTGATTTAGCCGGCTATAGCAATCAGCCCCAGCATTTT,CASSDLAGYSNQPQHF
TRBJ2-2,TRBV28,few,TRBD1,TGTGCCAGCAGTTTATGGGACAGGGACACCGGGGAGCTGTTTTTT,CASSLWDRDTGELFF
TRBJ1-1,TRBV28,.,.,TGTGCCAGCAGTTTGTTGGGACCGCTGAACACTGAAGCTTTCTTT,CASSLLGPLNTEAFF
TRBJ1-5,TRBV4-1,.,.,TGCGCCAGCAGCCACCGGGACGGGAATCAGCCCCAGCATTTT,CASSHRDGNQPQHF
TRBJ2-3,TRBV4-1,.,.,TGCGCCAGCAGCCAAGATACGGGATTGCTGGGAGATACGCAGTATTTT,CASSQDTGLLGDTQYF
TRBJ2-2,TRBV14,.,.,TGTGCCAGCAGCCTCCGGAGGGGTGGCACCGGGGAGCTGTTTTTT,CASSLRRGGTGELFF
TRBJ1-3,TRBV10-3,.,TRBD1,TGTGCCATCAGACCTGGACAGGGTATTAAAGGAAACACCATATATTTT,CAIRPGQGIKGNTIYF
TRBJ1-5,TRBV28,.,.,TGTGCCAGCAGTTTATTTATTGGCAATCAGCCCCAGCATTTT,CASSLFIGNQPQHF
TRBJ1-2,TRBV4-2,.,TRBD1,TGTGCCAGCAGCCCCCGGGACAGGGGTAACTATGGCTACACCTTC,CASSPRDRGNYGYTF
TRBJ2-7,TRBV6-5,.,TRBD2,TGTGCCAGCAGTTACTCAGCGGGAGGGCTCTACGAGCAGTACTTC,CASSYSAGGLYEQYF